One and the same sample provided the 25 T cell receptor beta chains below, sequenced in a study of blood T cell repertoires in COVID-19. Data came from immunoSEQ multiplex PCR; TCRdb stores just in-frame clones and leaves some out. The sample lists roughly 230,000 clones; about 84% were seen once. The sequenced sample was peripheral blood. The origin of the receptors is an elderly woman with acute or convalescent COVID-19.

The chain recombines TRBV19 with TRBJ1-1, with D unresolved. Trimming pared 6 bases from V and 1 base from J, leaving 12 bases between. This CDR3 has 14 amino acids. Germline V gene lookup returns CDR1 LNHDA and CDR2 SQIVND (reference sequence). The CDR3 reads CASSLGERNTEAFF. CDR3 DNA sequence: TGTGCCAGTAGCCTCGGAGAGAGGAACACTGAAGCTTTCTTT.

The V call is TRBV4-2, the J call TRBJ2-7; 8 nucleotides line up with TRBD1. Germline V gene sequence: CDR1 LGHNA, CDR2 YNFKEQ. The CDR3 runs to 15 residues. The trim removed 0 bases at V and 5 bases at J, leaving 6 bases unmatched. CDR3 amino acids: CASSQELQGAHEQYF. The CDR3, as DNA: TGTGCCAGCAGCCAAGAGCTCCAGGGGGCCCACGAGCAGTACTTC.

V is TRBV28 and J is TRBJ1-4, with TRBD1 matching 7 bases. This CDR3 is 13 amino acids long. V dropped 7 bases and J dropped 6; count of bases not matched to a gene: 5. Germline V gives CDR1 MDHEN, CDR2 SYDVKM. CDR3 region: CASKTGTDEKLFF. DNA for the CDR3: TGTGCCAGCAAAACCGGGACAGATGAAAAACTGTTTTTT.

The chain carries TRBV7-9 and TRBJ2-3; no reliable D call. Germline V gene lookup returns CDR1 SEHNR and CDR2 FQNEAQ (reference sequence). The CDR3 covers 15 residues. V was cut by 2 bases and J by 3 bases, with 12 bases left in between. The CDR3 is CASSLKYSMTDTQYF. The CDR3 DNA follows: TGTGCCAGCAGCTTAAAATATAGCATGACAGATACGCAGTATTTT. Drawing the rest from reference TRBV7-9 and TRBJ2-3, the complete variable domain is DTGVSQNPRHKITKRGQNVTFRCDPISEHNRLYWYRQTLGQGPEFLTYFQNEAQLEKSRLLSDRFSAERPKGSFSTLEIQRTEQGDSAMYLCASSLKYSMTDTQYFGPGTRLTVL.

The chain employs TRBV6-1 and TRBJ2-5; 10 nucleotides align to TRBD2. Germline V gives CDR1 MNHNS, CDR2 SASEGT. J was trimmed by 5 bases and V by 2 bases; bases with no gene match: 11. This CDR3 is 17 amino acids long. This chain's CDR3 is CASSERRLAGASETQYF. The CDR3 bases are TGTGCCAGCAGTGAACGTAGGCTAGCGGGAGCATCCGAGACCCAGTACTTC.

The CDR3 here is CASSVLSNQPQHF. The CDR3 bases are TGTGCCAGCAGCGTGTTGAGCAATCAGCCCCAGCATTTT. The chain combines TRBV2 with TRBJ1-5; D uncertain. In germline, CDR1 is SNHLY, CDR2 FYNNEI. The CDR3 length is 13 residues. Trimming cost V 6 bases and J 1 base, with 7 bases left between them.

CDR3 region: CASSLIADTQYF. The CDR3 DNA is TGTGCCAGCAGCCTTATAGCGGATACGCAGTATTTT. The J gene is TRBJ2-3, the V gene TRBV12-3 or TRBV12-4; weak D call: TRBD2 (5 bases). Trimming pared 6 bases from V and 6 bases from J, leaving 10 bases between. The CDR3 runs 12 residues.

The chain links TRBV25-1 to TRBJ2-3; weak D call: TRBD2 (5 bases). The CDR3 totals 14 residues. The V and J ends lost 4 bases and 3 bases respectively, with 11 bases between them. Per germline, CDR1 MGHDK and CDR2 SYGVNS. The CDR3 coding sequence is TGTGCCAGCAGTGGAGGGCCAACGACAGATACGCAGTATTTT. Its protein is CASSGGPTTDTQYF.

The chain carries TRBV7-2 and TRBJ2-1; TRBD2 matches 7 bases. J was trimmed by 0 bases and V by 1 base; bases with no gene match: 3. Looked up from germline, CDR1 is SGHTA and CDR2 is FQGNSA. This CDR3 region has 16 residues. DNA of the CDR3: TGTGCCAGCAGCTTAGGTCTAGCGGTCTCCTACAATGAGCAGTTCTTC. This sequence encodes CASSLGLAVSYNEQFF.

The chain employs TRBV3-1 (or the pseudogene TRBV3-2) and TRBJ1-6; D gene uncertain. The CDR3 is made up of 15 amino acids. Trimming removed 0 bases at V and 4 bases at J, with 7 bases between. Germline V gene lookup returns CDR1 LGHDT and CDR2 YNNKEL (reference sequence). The DNA of the CDR3 is TGTGCCAGCAGCCAAGACGGGTTATATAATTCACCCCTCCACTTT. This translates into CASSQDGLYNSPLHF.

The V and J genes are TRBV28 and TRBJ2-7; TRBD2 matches at 7 bases. The junction had 13 bases not matched to a gene; V was cut back by 7 bases and J by 7 bases. CDR1 MDHEN and CDR2 SYDVKM come from the germline V gene. The CDR3 is 14 residues long. The chain's CDR3 is CASTRAGVWWEQYF. CDR3 sequence (DNA): TGTGCCAGCACCAGGGCGGGAGTGTGGTGGGAGCAGTACTTC.

This rearrangement joins TRBV29-1 to TRBJ1-1, with 7 nucleotides matching TRBD1. Germline CDR1 is SQVTM and CDR2 is ANQGSEA. The CDR3 has 13 residues. The V gene end was trimmed by 3 bases and the J gene end by 0 bases; junction bases not matched to a gene: 1. The CDR3 DNA follows: TGCAGCGTTGAGGGACAGCTGAACACTGAAGCTTTCTTT. Translated, it gives CSVEGQLNTEAFF.

This clone has just one count. This chain connects TRBV6-2 or TRBV6-3 to TRBJ2-4; TRBD1 agrees at 7 bases. Trimming cost V 6 bases and J 0 bases; bases outside gene matches: 8. The CDR3 has 16 amino acids. The germline V gene has CDR1 MNHEY and CDR2 SVGEGT. The CDR3 sequence: CASSRGQLLAKNIQYF. As DNA, the CDR3 is TGTGCCAGCAGCCGGGGACAGTTACTAGCCAAAAACATTCAGTACTTC.

V and J are TRBV19 and TRBJ1-5; 10 nucleotides line up with TRBD1. From germline, CDR1 is LNHDA and CDR2 SQIVND (reference sequence). CDR3 size: 17 residues. V shed 6 bases, J shed 0 bases, and the junction held 8 bases outside the gene matches. CDR3 protein: CASSRGQGDDSNQPQHF. The DNA of the CDR3 is TGTGCCAGTAGCCGCGGACAGGGGGATGATAGCAATCAGCCCCAGCATTTT. Variable domain in full (rest from reference TRBV19 and TRBJ1-5): DGGITQSPKYLFRKEGQNVTLSCEQNLNHDAMYWYRQDPGQGLRLIYYSQIVNDFQKGDIAEGYSVSREKKESFPLTVTSAQKNPTAFYLCASSRGQGDDSNQPQHFGDGTRLSIL.

The J gene is TRBJ1-1, the V gene TRBV15; possible D gene TRBD1, 5 bases. Germline V gene lookup returns CDR1 LNHNV and CDR2 YYDKDF (reference sequence). Deletions cut 3 bases from V and 1 base from J, with 9 bases between. CDR3 length: 14 amino acids. This chain's CDR3 is CATSRGRTNTEAFF. Written as DNA, the CDR3 is TGTGCCACCAGCAGGGGGCGGACGAACACTGAAGCTTTCTTT.

The CDR3 DNA is TGTGCCAGCAGTGAAGGACTAAGGGTGGGGGGAAACACCATATATTTT. Its translation is CASSEGLRVGGNTIYF. The genes are TRBV2 and TRBJ1-3; no definite D call. Germline V gene sequence: CDR1 SNHLY, CDR2 FYNNEI. Trimming left V 1 base short and J 4 bases short, with 14 bases between. CDR3 length: 16 amino acids.

The chain carries TRBV5-1 and TRBJ2-7; TRBD1 matches at 8 bases. J was trimmed by 3 bases and V by 3 bases; bases with no gene match: 5. Per the germline V gene, CDR1 is SGHRS and CDR2 is YFSETQ. The CDR3 length is 14 residues. CDR3 region: CASSYGTGNYEQYF. DNA of the CDR3: TGCGCCAGCAGCTACGGGACAGGAAACTACGAGCAGTACTTC.

The V gene is TRBV15, the J gene TRBJ2-3; TRBD2 agrees at 7 bases. V was clipped by 3 bases and J by 0 bases; unmatched bases: 9. Germline lookup yields CDR1 LNHNV and CDR2 YYDKDF (reference sequence). This CDR3 region has 17 residues. As DNA, the CDR3 is TGTGCCACCAGCAGGACGGGGAGGGGTGATAGCACAGATACGCAGTATTTT. This translates into CATSRTGRGDSTDTQYF.

This rearrangement joins TRBV5-4 to TRBJ2-2, with TRBD2 matching 7 bases. V lost 3 bases and J lost 5; bases outside the gene matches: 13. There are 17 residues in the CDR3. The V gene's germline CDR1 is SGHNT and CDR2 YYREEE (reference sequence). CDR3 loop: CASSSVPRTSQTGELFF. CDR3 nucleotides: TGTGCCAGCAGCTCCGTCCCCCGGACTAGTCAGACCGGGGAGCTGTTTTTT. Full variable domain (rest looked up from reference TRBV5-4 and TRBJ2-2): ETGVTQSPTHLIKTRGQQVTLRCSSQSGHNTVSWYQQALGQGPQFIFQYYREEENGRGNFPPRFSGLQFPNYSSELNVNALELDDSALYLCASSSVPRTSQTGELFFGEGSRLTVL.

The sample holds one count of this clone. The chain uses TRBV3-1 (or the pseudogene TRBV3-2) and TRBJ2-1, with TRBD1 identical over 8 bases. Germline loops: CDR1 LGHDT, CDR2 YNNKEL (reference sequence). The CDR3 totals 16 residues. Trimming cost V 3 bases and J 8 bases; bases outside gene matches: 12. The CDR3 nucleotides are TGTGCCAGCAGCCACGCTTTGTCAGGGGGCGGTTATGAGCAGTTCTTC. As protein: CASSHALSGGGYEQFF.

This chain joins TRBV6-6 and TRBJ1-5; TRBD1 matches at 7 bases. Unmatched junction bases numbered 6, after V lost 7 bases and J lost 0 bases. Germline V gene sequence: CDR1 MNHNY, CDR2 SVGAGI (reference sequence). There are 15 residues in the CDR3. The CDR3: CASTSGQFSNQPQHF. CDR3 sequence (DNA): TGTGCCAGCACTTCGGGACAGTTTAGCAATCAGCCCCAGCATTTT.

V is TRBV5-6 and J is TRBJ1-2; D is uncertain. Germline values: CDR1 SGHDT, CDR2 YYEEEE. With 1 base removed from V and 4 bases from J, the gap between germline ends came to 17 bases. The CDR3 covers 16 residues. CDR3 bases: TGTGCCAGCAGCTTGTCCGGGGATCTGGATCTCTATGGCTACACCTTC. Protein sequence: CASSLSGDLDLYGYTF. Looking up the rest from reference TRBV5-6 and TRBJ1-2 gives the full variable domain: DAGVTQSPTHLIKTRGQQVTLRCSPKSGHDTVSWYQQALGQGPQFIFQYYEEEERQRGNFPDRFSGHQFPNYSSELNVNALLLGDSALYLCASSLSGDLDLYGYTFGSGTRLTVV.

This clone came up many times. The chain couples TRBV6-6 to TRBJ2-3; maybe TRBD2 (5 bases). The CDR3 is 16 residues long. The germline V gene encodes CDR1 MNHNY and CDR2 SVGAGI (reference sequence). Trimming removed 5 bases at V and 0 bases at J, with 15 bases between. The CDR3 here is CASSPRGLSSTDTQYF. For the CDR3, the DNA is TGTGCCAGCAGTCCCAGAGGACTTTCTAGCACAGATACGCAGTATTTT.

The chain joins TRBV3-1 (or the pseudogene TRBV3-2) to TRBJ2-7, with D possibly TRBD2 on 5 matching bases. Deletions cut 8 bases from V and 7 bases from J, with 21 bases between. Germline V gives CDR1 LGHDT, CDR2 YNNKEL (reference sequence). The CDR3 length is 14 residues. CDR3 DNA sequence: TGTGCCAGCGCCGGACTTCCAGCCCTCGAGGAGCAGTACTTC. Residues: CASAGLPALEEQYF.

This clone was counted only a few times. The V and J genes are TRBV9 and TRBJ1-2; D unclear. Germline CDR1 reads SGDLS; CDR2 reads YYNGEE. The CDR3 extends over 13 amino acids. Trimming stripped 2 bases from V and 3 bases from J, with 8 bases between. The CDR3, as DNA: TGTGCCAGCAGCGTGCGCGGGGACTATGGCTACACCTTC. It is translated as CASSVRGDYGYTF.